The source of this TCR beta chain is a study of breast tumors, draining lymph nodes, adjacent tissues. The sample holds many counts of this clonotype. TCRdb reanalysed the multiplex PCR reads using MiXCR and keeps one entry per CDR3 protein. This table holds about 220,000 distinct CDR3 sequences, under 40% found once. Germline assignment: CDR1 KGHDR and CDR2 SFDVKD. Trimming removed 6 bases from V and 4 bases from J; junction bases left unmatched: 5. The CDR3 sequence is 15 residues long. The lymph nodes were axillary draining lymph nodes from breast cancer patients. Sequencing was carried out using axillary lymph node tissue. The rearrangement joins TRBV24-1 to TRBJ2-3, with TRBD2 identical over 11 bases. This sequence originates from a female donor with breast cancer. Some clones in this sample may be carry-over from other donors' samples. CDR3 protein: CATSPTSGRSDTQYF. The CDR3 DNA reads TGTGCCACCAGTCCCACTAGCGGGAGATCAGATACGCAGTATTTT.